This entry features one T cell receptor beta chain sequence. Trimming left V 9 bases short and J 0 bases short, with 9 bases between. The CDR3 has 13 amino acids. In germline, CDR1 is MNHNS, CDR2 SASEGT. The source of the sample is a study of long-term antiretroviral therapy in people with HIV. The assay used was immunoSEQ (version v3.0), run at survey level. Sequencing was performed with immunoSEQ multiplex PCR; in TCRdb, only in-frame clones are kept and a portion is missing. This repertoire shows approximately 18,000 clones, 91% found once; its top ten account for 8.5% to 10%. This rearrangement joins TRBV6-1 to TRBJ1-3; no clear D gene. The receptor was derived from a man over 45 with HIV. The specimen comprised unsorted PBMCs, sampled 3 years after starting antiretroviral therapy. The CDR3 here is CASLTTSGNTIYF. The CDR3, as DNA: TGTGCCAGTTTGACAACCTCTGGAAACACCATATATTTT.